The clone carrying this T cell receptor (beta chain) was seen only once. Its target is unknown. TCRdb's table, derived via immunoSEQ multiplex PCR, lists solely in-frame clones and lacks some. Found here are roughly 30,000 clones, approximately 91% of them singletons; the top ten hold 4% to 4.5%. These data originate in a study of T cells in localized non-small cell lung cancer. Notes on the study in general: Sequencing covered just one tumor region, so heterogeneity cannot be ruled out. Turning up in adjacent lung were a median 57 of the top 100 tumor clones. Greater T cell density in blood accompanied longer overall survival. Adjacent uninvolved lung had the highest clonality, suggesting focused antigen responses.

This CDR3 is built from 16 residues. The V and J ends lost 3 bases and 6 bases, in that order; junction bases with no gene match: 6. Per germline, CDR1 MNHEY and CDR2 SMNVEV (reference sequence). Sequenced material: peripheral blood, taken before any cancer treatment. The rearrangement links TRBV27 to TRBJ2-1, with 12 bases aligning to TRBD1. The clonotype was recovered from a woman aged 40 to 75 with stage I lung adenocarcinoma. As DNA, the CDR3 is TGTGCCAGCAGTTTCGGGACAGGGGGCGCGGGCAATGAGCAGTTCTTC. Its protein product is CASSFGTGGAGNEQFF.